One sample yielded the 3 T cell receptor beta chains listed below, sequenced in a study of blood T cell repertoires in COVID-19. TCRdb's copy holds only in-frame clones and misses some; the assay was immunoSEQ multiplex PCR. Of more than 150,000 clones in the sample, less than 90% were seen once. Input material: peripheral blood. The receptor set was obtained from a man between 65 and 85 years old with active or convalescent COVID-19.

The gene calls are TRBV3-1 (or the pseudogene TRBV3-2) and TRBJ2-5; 7 nucleotides match TRBD1. The germline CDR1 and CDR2 sequences are LGHDT and YNNKEL (reference sequence). Germline trimming cut 5 bases from V and 5 bases from J; bases unmatched to any gene: 11. CDR3 size: 15 residues. The CDR3 sequence is CASSSIRDSRETQYF. In DNA form, the CDR3 reads TGTGCCAGCAGCTCCATCCGGGACAGTCGGGAGACCCAGTACTTC.

The genes are TRBV7-6 and TRBJ2-5, with TRBD2 identical over 10 bases. Germline V lookup: CDR1 SGHVS, CDR2 FNYEAQ. The CDR3 is 14 amino acids. The ends lost 1 base at V and 4 bases at J; junction bases unmatched: 0. CDR3 in DNA: TGTGCCAGCAGCTTAGTAGCGGGAGGAGAGACCCAGTACTTC. Protein: CASSLVAGGETQYF.

Comment on this clone: At one end the junction does not follow the germline gene, possibly because of a read error. The chain has TRBV7-7 and TRBJ2-7, with 7 positions matching TRBD1. The germline V gene encodes CDR1 SSHAT and CDR2 FNYEAQ (reference sequence). The CDR3 runs 15 residues. The CDR3 loop reads CASSLEAGGSYEQYF. Written as DNA, the CDR3 is TGTGCTAGCAGCTTAGAGGCAGGGGGATCCTACGAGCAGTACTTC.